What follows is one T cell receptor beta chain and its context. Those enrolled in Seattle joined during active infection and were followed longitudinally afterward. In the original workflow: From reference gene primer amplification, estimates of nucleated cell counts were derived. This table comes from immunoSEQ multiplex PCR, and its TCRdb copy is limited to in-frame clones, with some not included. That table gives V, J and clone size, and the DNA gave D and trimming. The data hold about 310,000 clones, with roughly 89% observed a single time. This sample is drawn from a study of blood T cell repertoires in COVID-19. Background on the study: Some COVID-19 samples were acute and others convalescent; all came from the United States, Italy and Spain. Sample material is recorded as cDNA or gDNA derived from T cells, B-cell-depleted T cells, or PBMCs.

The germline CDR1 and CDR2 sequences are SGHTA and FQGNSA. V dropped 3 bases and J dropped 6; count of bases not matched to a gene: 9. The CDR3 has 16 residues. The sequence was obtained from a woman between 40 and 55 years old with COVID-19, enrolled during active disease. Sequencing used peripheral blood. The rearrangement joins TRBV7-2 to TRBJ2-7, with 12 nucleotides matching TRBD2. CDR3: CASSLGRLAGEGEQYF. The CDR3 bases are TGTGCCAGCAGCTTGGGGAGACTAGCGGGAGAGGGCGAGCAGTACTTC.